A selection of T cell receptor beta chains follows, all from one sample in a study of blood T cell repertoires in COVID-19. The repertoire was sequenced with immunoSEQ multiplex PCR; TCRdb's copy has only in-frame clones and lacks some. The sample has about 170,000 clones; 80% to 90% are singletons. The sequenced material came from peripheral blood. All receptors come from an elderly woman with acute or convalescent COVID-19. CDR3s leave out the opening cysteine and the closing phenylalanine or tryptophan. The D gene is left open where the match is weak.

j_call | d_call | v_call | cdr3_aa
TRBJ1-1 | . | TRBV19 | ASTVMEDTEAF
TRBJ1-5 | . | TRBV27 | ASSLTSTQPQH
TRBJ2-7 | TRBD2 | TRBV5-6 | ASSTVGSGRAGEQY
TRBJ1-1 | . | TRBV6-1 | ASIMGPPTEAF
TRBJ2-1 | TRBD2 | TRBV2 | ASSERSSGFYNEQF
TRBJ2-1 | TRBD2 | TRBV7-6 | ASSLEREGRGEQF
TRBJ1-1 | . | TRBV28 | ASRSNDLNTEAF
TRBJ1-1 | TRBD1 | TRBV28 | ASSPTGVTTEAF
TRBJ1-1 | . | TRBV9 | ASSVEGVLNTEAF
TRBJ1-4 | . | TRBV19 | ASKGENEKLF
TRBJ1-3 | . | TRBV7-9 | ASSFGVYGNTIY
TRBJ1-1 | . | TRBV18 | ASSPNRPGTEAF